This T cell receptor beta chain comes out of a study of T cells in localized non-small cell lung cancer. Findings of the study overall: Sequencing involved a lone tumor region, leaving heterogeneity possible. Uninvolved adjacent lung had more T cell clonality than any other tissue, topping tumor. Of the top 100 tumor clones, median 57 were in adjacent lung, over 25 among its top 100.

Germline CDR1 is SGHTA and CDR2 is FQGNSA. This CDR3 comprises 13 residues. Trimming took 2 bases from V and 7 from J, leaving 9 bases between them. For this clone: As yet, its antigen is unknown.

Clones were sequenced by immunoSEQ multiplex PCR, and TCRdb holds only the in-frame ones, with some missing. The table has 70,000 or so clones, around 85% seen once. This specimen was peripheral blood, taken before any cancer treatment. The V call is TRBV7-2, the J call TRBJ1-5; D gene unclear. The clonotype comes from an older female donor with stage I lung adenocarcinoma. This CDR3 reads CASSLKMAQPQHF. Written as DNA, the CDR3 is TGTGCCAGCAGCTTAAAGATGGCCCAGCCCCAGCATTTT. Using reference TRBV7-2 and TRBJ1-5 for the parts outside the CDR3, the full variable domain is GAGVSQSPSNKVTEKGKDVELRCDPISGHTALYWYRQSLGQGLEFLIYFQGNSAPDKSGLPSDRFSAERTGGSVSTLTIQRTQQEDSAVYLCASSLKMAQPQHFGDGTRLSIL.